The entry that follows covers one TCR beta chain sequence. The target of this receptor is not known. No clone much larger than this one lies a single base away; base qualities are absent. The germline V gene (reference sequence) sets CDR1 to SEHNR and CDR2 to FQNEAQ. The CDR3 runs 16 residues from the cysteine to the phenylalanine. The retained sequence is limited to the CDR3, 48 bases, with the frame set at the first base. Deletion took 5 bases off V and 0 bases off J, with a span of 16 bases between the germline ends. TCRbeta CDR3 regions were amplified from genomic DNA using the immunoSEQ Assay, a bias-controlled multiplex PCR. In the original analysis: Nucleated cell counts per sample were estimated from amplification of reference gene primers within the assay. To quantify the absolute abundance of each unique TCRbeta CDR3 rearrangement, sequence reads were collapsed and filtered. For each sample, productive Simpson clonality was calculated by taking the square root of Simpson's diversity index across productive rearrangements. In TCRdb, the immuneACCESS table is reduced to in-frame sequences with V and J assigned. These tables do not hold every clone; where another copy was compared, an unresolved V gene accounts for under half, and the others remain unexplained. D and trimming were read from the DNA, whereas the V and J calls and clone size are those reported in that table. This sample lists about 81,000 clones; approximately 84% were detected once. The ten biggest clones cover about an eighth of the sample.

Whole blood was collected in K2EDTA tubes by collaborating institutions according to the institutions' own protocols. For TCRbeta analysis, collaborators shipped samples in one of three forms: frozen whole blood, isolated PBMCs, or DNA extracted from either of those sample types. These data are taken from a study of blood T cell repertoires in COVID-19 (dated by TCRdb to the early 2020s). About the investigation overall: Samples covering the acute and convalescent phases of COVID-19 were provided by collaborators in the United States, Italy and Spain. The prospective study material was composed of cDNA or gDNA derived from T cells, B-cell-depleted T cells, or PBMCs. Deeply sampled blood TCRbeta repertoires from subjects exposed to, actively infected with, or recovered from COVID-19 were included in the dataset. A freely available public database, intended as a resource for researchers studying the immune response to SARS-CoV-2, is where the repertoires were released. Samples were obtained from the ongoing ImmuneRACE study (first 160 participants) and from 1,200 or so subjects provided by 6 global collaborators. Sample metadata almost always included a de-identified subject ID, COVID-19 status, age in years and sex. Where available, HLA class I and class II types were obtained from metadata supplied by the sample provider rather than from assay-based typing. Here is what the overall study found, with its caveats: Clinical and demographic metadata were provided uncurated, with the amount varying by source and participant.

Recombination connected TRBV7-9 to TRBJ1-2, with TRBD1 tentatively as D gene (5 bases match). The receptor was isolated from a human donor in a cohort sampled during active COVID-19. The sample was peripheral blood. Read as DNA, the sequence is TGTGCCAGCAGCCCGCCTGACAGTTTACCTAACTATGGCTACACCTTC. Its translation is CASSPPDSLPNYGYTF.